Listed below are T cell receptor beta chains from one sample, sequenced in a study of T cells in Graves' hyperthyroidism and ophthalmopathy. MiXCR, applied by TCRdb to the multiplex PCR reads, yields one record per CDR3 protein. This table has under 350,000 distinct CDR3 sequences, around 15% appearing once. Material for sequencing was blood. The receptors shown here come from a woman aged 40 to 50 with Graves' hyperthyroidism. Both conserved end residues are part of each CDR3. The D gene is left open where the match is weak. Size values are once, few and many counts, or a class for expanded clones, and some rows have none.

V	D	J	size	DNA	CDR3
TRBV4-1	.	TRBJ1-5	many	TGCGCCAGCAGCCAAATGGGGGGCGATCAGCCCCAGCATTTT	CASSQMGGDQPQHF
TRBV12-3/TRBV12-4	.	TRBJ2-1	many	TGTGCCAGCGCCGGAGGGGACGTCGCCTACAATGAGCAGTTCTTC	CASAGGDVAYNEQFF
TRBV2	.	TRBJ1-5	.	TGTGCCAGCAGCGAACCGAAGGGCAGGGGAAGCAATCAGCCCCAGCATTTT	CASSEPKGRGSNQPQHF
TRBV25-1	.	TRBJ2-5	many	TGTGCCAGCACCCCCCGTGGGGTAGCGGTCCAAGAGACCCAGTACTTC	CASTPRGVAVQETQYF
TRBV5-1	.	TRBJ2-7	many	TGCGCCAGCAAACGGGACTCGAGCTCCTACGAGCAGTACTTC	CASKRDSSSYEQYF
TRBV7-9	TRBD1	TRBJ2-7	many	TGTGCCAGCAGACCTAGACAGGGTAGGGAGATCGGCGAGCAGTACTTC	CASRPRQGREIGEQYF
TRBV2	.	TRBJ2-5	many	TGTGCCAGCAGTGAGTCTCAAGAGACCCAGTACTTC	CASSESQETQYF
TRBV2	.	TRBJ2-7	.	TGTGCCAGCAGCCAGCAGTACTTC	CASSQQYF
TRBV6-1	.	TRBJ2-5	many	TGTGCCAGCTGCCCACGAGGCGGACCACAAGAGACCCAGTACTTC	CASCPRGGPQETQYF
TRBV6-1	TRBD1	TRBJ2-1	many	TGTGCCAGCATCCGACCACCGGGACAGGGATTGCATGAGCAGTTCTTC	CASIRPPGQGLHEQFF
TRBV29-1	.	TRBJ2-7	.	TGCAGCGTTGACGGTATTAGCCCGGGAGTTGGCGAGCAGTACTTC	CSVDGISPGVGEQYF
TRBV3-1	.	TRBJ1-6	many	TGTGCCACCTCGGAGGGCTATAATTCACCCCTCCACTTT	CATSEGYNSPLHF
TRBV11-2	.	TRBJ2-1	many	TGTGCCAGCAGCCTCGCGAGCGGGTACAATGAGCAGTTCTTC	CASSLASGYNEQFF
TRBV25-1	.	TRBJ2-3	.	TGTGCCAGCGAAGAGCGACGGGAGCGGACAGATACGCAGTATTTT	CASEERRERTDTQYF
TRBV7-9	.	TRBJ2-5	many	TGTGCCAGCAGCTCTGACGATCAAGCTAGGACCCAGTACTTC	CASSSDDQARTQYF